Each of the 20 T cell receptor beta chains below was sequenced from the same sample in a study of monozygotic twins with inflammatory bowel disease. TCRdb re-called the 5' RACE reads and gives one entry per CDR3 protein, without DNA. The table for this sample gives more than 300,000 distinct CDR3 sequences. Material: blood. The receptors originated from a human donor with ulcerative colitis or Crohn's disease, or a healthy co-twin of an affected twin (not recorded which).

The chain is built from TRBV27 and TRBJ2-1; TCRdb's D gene call, TRBD1, goes unchecked for lack of DNA. This CDR3 is built from 17 residues. The germline gives CDR1 MNHEY, CDR2 SMNVEV (reference sequence). CDR3 protein: CASSRAPGGEFYNEQFF.

The chain has TRBV30 and TRBJ2-1; TCRdb gives TRBD2 as the D gene, but with no DNA this cannot be confirmed. The CDR3 has 14 residues. From germline, CDR1 is GTSNPN and CDR2 SVGIG (reference sequence). CDR3 sequence: CAWSVRVAGNEQFF.

The chain is built from TRBV20-1 and TRBJ2-1; TCRdb names TRBD1, which stays unverified in the absence of DNA. The V gene's germline CDR1 is DFQATT and CDR2 SNEGSKA (reference sequence). The CDR3 extends over 16 amino acids. The CDR3 spells CSARAGGGSSYNEQFF.

CDR3 amino acids: CASSLSSGGYYNEQFF. The chain employs TRBV5-1 and TRBJ2-1; without DNA, the TCRdb call of TRBD2 cannot be checked. Per germline, CDR1 SGHRS and CDR2 YFSETQ. The CDR3 contains 16 residues.

The chain couples TRBV20-1 to TRBJ2-7. This CDR3 spans 12 amino acids. Looked up from germline, CDR1 is DFQATT and CDR2 is SNEGSKA (reference sequence). Here the CDR3 reads CSARDVSYEQYF.

This sequence joins TRBV5-1 and TRBJ2-2; TCRdb picks TRBD1, but there is no DNA to check that call. The germline gives CDR1 SGHRS, CDR2 YFSETQ. This CDR3 contains 16 residues. This CDR3 is CASSWASGRNTGELFF.

The genes are TRBV18 and TRBJ1-1; TCRdb gives TRBD1 as the D gene, but with no DNA this cannot be confirmed. This CDR3 spans 14 amino acids. Germline lookup yields CDR1 KGHSH and CDR2 LQKENI. The CDR3 spells CASLVDRLNTEAFF.

V and J are TRBV2 and TRBJ2-2; the D call from TCRdb, TRBD1, cannot be confirmed without DNA. Germline V gene sequence: CDR1 SNHLY, CDR2 FYNNEI. CDR3 size: 15 residues. The CDR3: CASRVTGTGHGELFF. Full variable domain (missing parts from reference TRBV2 and TRBJ2-2): EPEVTQTPSHQVTQMGQEVILRCVPISNHLYFYWYRQILGQKVEFLVSFYNNEISEKSEIFDDQFSVERPDGSNFTLKIRSTKLEDSAMYFCASRVTGTGHGELFFGEGSRLTVL.

The chain employs TRBV4-1 and TRBJ2-7; TCRdb lists TRBD1, though no DNA is available to test this call. CDR1 and CDR2 (germline): MGHRA, YSYEKL. The CDR3 covers 16 residues. The CDR3 protein is CASSLLLGQFPYEQYF.

The chain links TRBV12-3 or TRBV12-4 to TRBJ2-3. CDR3 length equals 13 residues. CDR3 in amino acids: CASSSPMIDTQYF.

The chain uses TRBV5-1 and TRBJ1-2; the D call from TCRdb, TRBD1, cannot be confirmed without DNA. Germline V gene data show CDR1 as SGHRS and CDR2 as YFSETQ. This CDR3 has 16 residues. CDR3 protein: CASSPGAGFTNYGYTF.

This rearrangement joins TRBV4-3 to TRBJ2-2; TCRdb's assignment of TRBD1 cannot be checked, as there is no DNA. Germline V gene data show CDR1 as LGHNA and CDR2 as YSLEER. The CDR3 covers 17 residues. CDR3 amino acids: CASSQDEGGAFTGELFF.

This sequence joins TRBV11-3 and TRBJ2-2; TCRdb returns TRBD2, unconfirmable since there is no DNA. The length of the CDR3 is 22 residues. Germline V gene lookup returns CDR1 SGHNT and CDR2 YENEEA. CDR3 loop: CASSLGGQTGTSFLRKAGELFF.

CDR3 residues: CASSYGGTEAFF. The V gene is TRBV6-5, the J gene TRBJ1-1; as DNA is missing, the TRBD1 call by TCRdb cannot be tested. The CDR3 loop spans 12 amino acids. The germline V gene encodes CDR1 MNHEY and CDR2 SVGAGI.

This chain joins TRBV5-1 and TRBJ2-3; TCRdb indicates TRBD1, and absent DNA this call remains unverified. The CDR3 is 15 residues long. Germline V gene sequence: CDR1 SGHRS, CDR2 YFSETQ. CDR3 residues: CASRMDTNRADTQYF.

The rearrangement links TRBV13 to TRBJ2-7. This CDR3 has 13 amino acids. Germline loops: CDR1 PRHDT, CDR2 FYEKMQ (reference sequence). This CDR3 is CASGGVNSYEQYF.

The chain has TRBV7-2 and TRBJ1-4. Germline V gene data show CDR1 as SGHTA and CDR2 as FQGNSA. The CDR3 consists of 17 residues. The CDR3: CASSPRTALTTNEKLFF.

This chain uses TRBV5-1 with TRBJ2-7. This CDR3 comprises 11 residues. Germline V lookup: CDR1 SGHRS, CDR2 YFSETQ. CDR3 loop: CASRAAQEQYF.

The chain couples TRBV5-1 to TRBJ1-1. The germline gives CDR1 SGHRS, CDR2 YFSETQ. The CDR3 totals 16 residues. CDR3 residues: CASSLLSLAANTEAFF.

V is TRBV18 and J is TRBJ1-1; the TCRdb call, TRBD1, lacks DNA for checking. The CDR3 spans 13 residues. The germline CDR1 and CDR2 sequences are KGHSH and LQKENI. The CDR3 sequence: CASSPTGDTEAFF.